One and the same sample provided the 4 T cell receptor beta chains below, sequenced in a study of blood T cells in healthy people across ages. A second PCR of 7 to 11 cycles used a sample-barcoded 5' primer and a J-beta primer mix. TCRdb redid the calling of the 5' RACE reads with MiXCR, one entry per CDR3 protein. In the table there are about 780,000 distinct CDR3 sequences, roughly 26% of which are singletons. The data were also submitted as part of a second study, on T cells of mothers and their children.

The specimen was blood. These receptors were collected from a boy between 10 and 17 years old in good health.

The CDR3 reads CASSPSGGHPQETQYF. DNA of the CDR3: TGTGCCAGCAGCCCTAGCGGGGGGCACCCACAAGAGACCCAGTACTTC. The J gene is TRBJ2-5, the V gene TRBV7-6, with TRBD2 identical over 11 bases. Germline V gene lookup returns CDR1 SGHVS and CDR2 FNYEAQ. There are 16 residues in the CDR3. The V gene end was trimmed by 5 bases and the J gene end by 2 bases; junction bases not matched to a gene: 7. Variable domain in full (rest from reference TRBV7-6 and TRBJ2-5): GAGVSQSPRYKVTKRGQDVALRCDPISGHVSLYWYRQALGQGPEFLTYFNYEAQQDKSGLPNDRFSAERPEGSISTLTIQRTEQRDSAMYRCASSPSGGHPQETQYFGPGTRLLVL.

This clonotype was seen just once. The gene calls are TRBV3-1 and TRBJ2-2; D is unresolved. V was trimmed by 0 bases and J by 7 bases, leaving 6 bases between them. The CDR3 spans 13 residues. From germline, CDR1 is LGHDT and CDR2 YNNKEL (reference sequence). The CDR3 sequence is CASSQDFGGELFF. For the CDR3, the DNA is TGTGCCAGCAGCCAAGATTTCGGCGGGGAGCTGTTTTTT.

This clonotype occurred a few times. V is TRBV24-1 and J is TRBJ2-1; 7 nucleotides agree with TRBD1. J was trimmed by 9 bases and V by 3 bases; bases with no gene match: 10. The CDR3 spans 15 residues. Germline V CDR1 and CDR2: KGHDR, SFDVKD. The CDR3 spells CATSDPTGVGGEQFF. DNA for the CDR3: TGTGCCACCAGTGATCCAACAGGGGTGGGTGGTGAGCAGTTCTTC.

This clonotype came up many times. CDR3 DNA sequence: TGTGCCAGCAGTGATTGGGACGCCCAAGAGACCCAGTACTTC. Encoded protein: CASSDWDAQETQYF. The chain has TRBV6-1 and TRBJ2-5, with D possibly called TRBD1 or TRBD2 (5 bases each). V gave up 3 bases and J gave up 1 base, with 9 bases separating them. Germline assignment: CDR1 MNHNS and CDR2 SASEGT. The CDR3 length is 14 residues.